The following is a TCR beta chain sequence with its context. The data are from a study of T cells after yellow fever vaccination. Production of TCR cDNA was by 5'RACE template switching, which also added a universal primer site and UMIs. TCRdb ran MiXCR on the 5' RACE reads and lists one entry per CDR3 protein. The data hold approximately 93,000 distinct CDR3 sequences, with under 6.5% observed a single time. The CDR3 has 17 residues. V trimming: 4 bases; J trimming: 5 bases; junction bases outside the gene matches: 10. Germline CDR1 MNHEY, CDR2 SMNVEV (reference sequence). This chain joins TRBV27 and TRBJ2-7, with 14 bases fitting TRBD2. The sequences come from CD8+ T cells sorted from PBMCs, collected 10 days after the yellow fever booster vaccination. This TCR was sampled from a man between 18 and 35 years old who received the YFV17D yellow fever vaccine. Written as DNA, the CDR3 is TGTGCCAGCAGTTCGACTAGCGGGGGGGCCATATTTAACGAGCAGTACTTC. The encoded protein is CASSSTSGGAIFNEQYF.